The rows below give T cell receptor beta chains drawn from one sample of a study of blood T cell repertoires in COVID-19. Sequencing was performed with immunoSEQ multiplex PCR; in TCRdb, only in-frame clones are kept and a portion is missing. In the table there are over 350,000 clones, about nine tenths of which are singletons. The sample comprised peripheral blood. These receptors originate from a woman aged 25 to 39 with active or convalescent COVID-19. Each CDR3 is given with its conserved first and last residue. The D gene is left open where the match is weak. Clone size is shown for a subset of rows, as once, few, many or a class of expanded clone.

V	D	J	size	CDR3	DNA
TRBV5-1	TRBD1	TRBJ1-2	-	CASSREGTGNYGYTF	TGCGCCAGCAGCCGCGAGGGGACAGGGAACTATGGCTACACCTTC
TRBV2	-	TRBJ2-1	once	CASSDPTGNEQFF	TGTGCCAGCAGTGACCCTACAGGGAATGAGCAGTTCTTC
TRBV21-1	-	TRBJ1-6	few	CASSKNRRAGTNSPLHF	TGTGCCAGCAGCAAAAACCGAAGAGCGGGTACCAATTCACCCCTCCACTTT
TRBV27	TRBD1	TRBJ1-1	-	CASSQTGGNTEAFF	TGTGCCAGCAGTCAGACAGGGGGGAACACTGAAGCTTTCTTT
TRBV3-1/TRBV3-2	TRBD1	TRBJ1-1	-	CASSWTGDSEAFF	TGTGCCAGCAGCTGGACAGGGGATTCTGAAGCTTTCTTT
TRBV24-1	-	TRBJ2-2	-	CATSEQPTGELFF	TGTGCCACCAGTGAACAGCCCACCGGGGAGCTGTTTTTT
TRBV2	-	TRBJ1-6	-	CASSEAGAGPSPLHF	TGTGCCAGCAGTGAAGCGGGGGCCGGCCCATCACCCCTCCACTTT
TRBV7-9	-	TRBJ2-7	-	CASSRGTVPGHSYEQYF	TGTGCCAGCAGCCGGGGGACAGTCCCGGGCCACTCCTACGAGCAGTACTTC
TRBV6-5	-	TRBJ2-7	-	CASSTRFEQYF	TGTGCCAGCAGCACGCGCTTTGAGCAGTACTTC
TRBV12-5	TRBD1	TRBJ2-2	-	CASGWGQGFPNTGELFF	TGTGCTAGTGGTTGGGGACAGGGATTCCCGAACACCGGGGAGCTGTTTTTT